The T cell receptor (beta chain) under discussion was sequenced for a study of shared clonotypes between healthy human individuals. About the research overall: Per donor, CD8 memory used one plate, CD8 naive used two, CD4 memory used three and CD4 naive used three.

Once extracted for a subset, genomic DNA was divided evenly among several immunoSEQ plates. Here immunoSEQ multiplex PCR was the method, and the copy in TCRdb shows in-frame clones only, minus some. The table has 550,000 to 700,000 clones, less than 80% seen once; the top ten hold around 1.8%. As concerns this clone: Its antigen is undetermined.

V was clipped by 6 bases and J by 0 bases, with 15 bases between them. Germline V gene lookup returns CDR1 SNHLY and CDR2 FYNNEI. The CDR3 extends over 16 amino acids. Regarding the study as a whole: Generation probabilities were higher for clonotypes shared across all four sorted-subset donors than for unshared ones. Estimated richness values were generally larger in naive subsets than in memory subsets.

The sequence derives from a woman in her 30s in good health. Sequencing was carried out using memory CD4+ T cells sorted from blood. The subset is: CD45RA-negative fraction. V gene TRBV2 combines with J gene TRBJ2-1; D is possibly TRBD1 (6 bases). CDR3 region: CASSPERDISYNEQFF. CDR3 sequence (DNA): TGTGCCAGCAGCCCCGAGAGGGACATCTCCTACAATGAGCAGTTCTTC.